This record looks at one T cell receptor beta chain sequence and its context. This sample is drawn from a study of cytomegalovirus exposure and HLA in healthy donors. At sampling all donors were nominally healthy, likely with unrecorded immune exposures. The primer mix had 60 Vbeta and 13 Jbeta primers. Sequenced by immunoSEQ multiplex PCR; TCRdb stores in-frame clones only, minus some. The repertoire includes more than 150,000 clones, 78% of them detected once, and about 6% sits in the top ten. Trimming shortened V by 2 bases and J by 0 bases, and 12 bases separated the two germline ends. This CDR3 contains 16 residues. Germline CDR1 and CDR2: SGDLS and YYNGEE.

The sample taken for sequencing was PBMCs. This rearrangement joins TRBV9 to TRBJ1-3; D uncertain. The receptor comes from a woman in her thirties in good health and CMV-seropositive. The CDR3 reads CASSVGLRSSGNTIYF. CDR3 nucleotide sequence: TGTGCCAGCAGCGTTGGTCTGCGGAGCTCTGGAAACACCATATATTTT.